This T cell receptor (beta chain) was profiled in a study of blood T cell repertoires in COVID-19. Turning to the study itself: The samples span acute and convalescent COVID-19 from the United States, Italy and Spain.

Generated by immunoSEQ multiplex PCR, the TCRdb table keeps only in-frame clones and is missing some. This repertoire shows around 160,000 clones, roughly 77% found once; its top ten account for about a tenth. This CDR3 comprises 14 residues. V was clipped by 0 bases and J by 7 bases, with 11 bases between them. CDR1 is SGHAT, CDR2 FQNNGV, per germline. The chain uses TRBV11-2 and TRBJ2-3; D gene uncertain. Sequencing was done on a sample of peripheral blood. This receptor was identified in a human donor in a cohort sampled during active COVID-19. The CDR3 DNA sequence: TGTGCCAGCAGCTTAGAACCTAATCCACATACGCAGTATTTT. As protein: CASSLEPNPHTQYF.